A selection of T cell receptor beta chains follows, all from one sample in a study of Graves' ophthalmopathy and Graves' hyperthyroidism. In TCRdb, the multiplex PCR reads were re-called with MiXCR into one record per CDR3 protein. This sample has about 620,000 distinct CDR3 sequences, with approximately 22% found just once. Material for sequencing was peripheral blood. These TCRs come from a woman under 30 with stable Graves' hyperthyroidism. Some clones in this sample may be carry-over from other donors' samples. Each CDR3 is given with its conserved first and last residue. Each record gives: J gene, V gene, D gene, clone size, CDR3 DNA, CDR3 protein. A D gene is named only where the DNA matches it firmly. Expanded clones are given a class, and other clones once, few, many or no size at all.

J: TRBJ2-7
V: TRBV6-2/TRBV6-3
D: NA
size: few
DNA: TGTGCCAGCAGTCCCCGCGGGATTAACTACGAGCAGTACTTC
CDR3: CASSPRGINYEQYF

J: TRBJ2-7
V: TRBV6-1
D: NA
size: many
DNA: TGTGCCAGCAGTGAACGTATGTTCTACGAGCAGTACTTC
CDR3: CASSERMFYEQYF

J: TRBJ1-1
V: TRBV6-1
D: NA
size: many
DNA: TGTGCCAGCAGGGTTTCGGGGACCACTGAAGCTTTCTTT
CDR3: CASRVSGTTEAFF

J: TRBJ2-7
V: TRBV7-7
D: TRBD1
size: many
DNA: TGTGCCAGCAGCCGAGCGGAACAGGGGTACGAGCAGTACTTC
CDR3: CASSRAEQGYEQYF

J: TRBJ1-1
V: TRBV3-1
D: NA
size: many
DNA: TGTGCCAGCAGCCAAGATTGGGCTGAAGCTTTCTTT
CDR3: CASSQDWAEAFF

J: TRBJ2-2
V: TRBV6-1
D: NA
size: few
DNA: TGTGCCATCCAGAGGACGAACACCGGGGAGCTGTTTTTT
CDR3: CAIQRTNTGELFF

J: TRBJ1-3
V: TRBV12-3/TRBV12-4
D: NA
size: NA
DNA: TGTGCCAGCAGTTTACCCGGGGGCAGGGTCGGAAACACCATATATTTT
CDR3: CASSLPGGRVGNTIYF

J: TRBJ1-1
V: TRBV28
D: NA
size: few
DNA: TGTGCCAGCAGTTCCCACAGGGTCACTGAAGCTTTCTTT
CDR3: CASSSHRVTEAFF

J: TRBJ1-1
V: TRBV27
D: NA
size: many
DNA: TGTGCCAGCGGGTGGGATTTGAACACTGAAGCTTTCTTT
CDR3: CASGWDLNTEAFF

J: TRBJ2-4
V: TRBV4-2
D: NA
size: few
DNA: TGTGCCAGCAGCCAGTCCCTAACGGGGGTAGCCAAAAACATTAAGTACTTC
CDR3: CASSQSLTGVAKNIKYF

J: TRBJ2-7
V: TRBV2
D: NA
size: NA
DNA: TGTGCCAGCTCCCCAGGGCAGGGCGGTGACTACGAGCAGTACTTC
CDR3: CASSPGQGGDYEQYF

J: TRBJ1-5
V: TRBV19
D: NA
size: NA
DNA: TGTGCCAGTAGAAGTAGTGGGCAACGATATCATCAGCCCCAGCATTTT
CDR3: CASRSSGQRYHQPQHF

J: TRBJ2-7
V: TRBV6-5
D: NA
size: many
DNA: TGTGCCAGCAGTTCAGCATCGGGGGTGCAGCAGTACTTC
CDR3: CASSSASGVQQYF

J: TRBJ1-1
V: TRBV29-1
D: NA
size: NA
DNA: TGCAGCGTTGGGTTCCGGGGCACGAACACTGAAGCTTTCTTT
CDR3: CSVGFRGTNTEAFF

J: TRBJ1-2
V: TRBV2
D: NA
size: NA
DNA: TGTGCCAGCAGTGGGACAGAGGGCTATGGCTACACCTTC
CDR3: CASSGTEGYGYTF

J: TRBJ1-1
V: TRBV6-2/TRBV6-3
D: NA
size: many
DNA: TGTGCCAGCAGTTACTCGAGACTGACGAACACTGAAGCTTTCTTT
CDR3: CASSYSRLTNTEAFF

J: TRBJ2-7
V: TRBV6-1
D: NA
size: NA
DNA: TGTGCCAGCAGGGACGGAGGGGGCGCGTACGAGCAGTACTTC
CDR3: CASRDGGGAYEQYF

J: TRBJ1-5
V: TRBV5-1
D: TRBD1
size: few
DNA: TGCGCCAGCAGCTTTGGGCCGGACAGGGGTAGCAATCAGCCCCAGCATTTT
CDR3: CASSFGPDRGSNQPQHF

J: TRBJ2-3
V: TRBV6-2/TRBV6-3
D: NA
size: many
DNA: TGTGCCAGCAGTTACTGGCTTGGATCGGGGGTGCCTACGCAGTATTTT
CDR3: CASSYWLGSGVPTQYF

J: TRBJ2-5
V: TRBV24-1
D: TRBD2
size: NA
DNA: TGTGCCACCAGTGATTCTCAAGCGGGAGGAGGAACGGAGACCCAGTACTTC
CDR3: CATSDSQAGGGTETQYF

J: TRBJ2-7
V: TRBV7-2
D: NA
size: many
DNA: TGTGCCAGCAGCTACACGTGGGGGGCCAAGTCCTACGAGCAGTACTTC
CDR3: CASSYTWGAKSYEQYF

J: TRBJ1-1
V: TRBV20-1
D: NA
size: many
DNA: TGCAGTGCTAGAACCTCCCGAACAGGGACTGAAGCTTTCTTT
CDR3: CSARTSRTGTEAFF

J: TRBJ1-1
V: TRBV28
D: NA
size: many
DNA: TGTGCCAGCAGTTTAAGCCTCGGGGGGGGGCCTCCTGAAGCTTTCTTT
CDR3: CASSLSLGGGPPEAFF

J: TRBJ1-2
V: TRBV5-1
D: TRBD1
size: few
DNA: TGCGCCAGCAGCCGAGGAACCGGGACAGGGAATGGCTACACCTTC
CDR3: CASSRGTGTGNGYTF

J: TRBJ2-7
V: TRBV6-2/TRBV6-3
D: TRBD2
size: NA
DNA: TGTGCCAGCAGTTACCTAGCGGGACCCAAGGAGGACGAGCAGTACTTC
CDR3: CASSYLAGPKEDEQYF

J: TRBJ1-5
V: TRBV19
D: NA
size: NA
DNA: TGTGCCAGTAGAGGGTATGGCCGGGGGGGCCTAAATCAGCCCCATCATTTT
CDR3: CASRGYGRGGLNQPHHF

J: TRBJ1-1
V: TRBV2
D: NA
size: many
DNA: TGTGCCAGCAGTGCGTTGGGTAAGCACAAACGTGAAGCTTTCTTT
CDR3: CASSALGKHKREAFF

J: TRBJ1-2
V: TRBV20-1
D: NA
size: NA
DNA: TGCAGTGCTAGAGAGGTGACAAGGGGATATGGCTACACCTTC
CDR3: CSAREVTRGYGYTF

J: TRBJ2-5
V: TRBV12-3/TRBV12-4
D: TRBD1
size: many
DNA: TGTGCCAGCAGCCCCCGGAACAGGGGACAAGAGACCCAGTACTTC
CDR3: CASSPRNRGQETQYF

J: TRBJ1-6
V: TRBV6-5
D: NA
size: many
DNA: TGTGCCAGCAGTTACGGGTCTAATTCACCCCTCCACTTT
CDR3: CASSYGSNSPLHF

J: TRBJ1-5
V: TRBV28
D: TRBD1
size: many
DNA: TGTGCCAGCAGGAGAGGGACAGGGACCAATCAGCCCCAGCATTTT
CDR3: CASRRGTGTNQPQHF

J: TRBJ1-5
V: TRBV5-1
D: NA
size: NA
DNA: TGCGCCAGCAGCTTGGAACAGGGAGGGAGGGACAACCAGCCCCAGCATTTT
CDR3: CASSLEQGGRDNQPQHF

J: TRBJ2-7
V: TRBV2
D: NA
size: NA
DNA: TGTGCCAGCAGTGAAGTGTTGGGGACCTACGAGCAGTACTTC
CDR3: CASSEVLGTYEQYF

J: TRBJ1-6
V: TRBV28
D: TRBD1
size: NA
DNA: TGTGCCAGCAGTTTGGACAGGGGGCACTATAATTCACCCCTCCACTTT
CDR3: CASSLDRGHYNSPLHF

J: TRBJ1-1
V: TRBV24-1
D: NA
size: NA
DNA: TGTGCCACCAGGGGGGACGGGAGGAACACTGAAGCTTTCTTT
CDR3: CATRGDGRNTEAFF

J: TRBJ2-6
V: TRBV11-2
D: NA
size: few
DNA: TGTGCCAGCAGCCAGGGGGGAAGCTCTGGGGCCAACGTCCTGACTTTC
CDR3: CASSQGGSSGANVLTF

J: TRBJ1-5
V: TRBV2
D: NA
size: many
DNA: TGTGCCAGCAACAGGGATTACAATCAGCCCCAGCATTTT
CDR3: CASNRDYNQPQHF

J: TRBJ1-5
V: TRBV10-3
D: NA
size: many
DNA: TGTGCCATCAGTGAGTCGGCAGCCGGGAAGCCCCAGCATTTT
CDR3: CAISESAAGKPQHF

J: TRBJ2-7
V: TRBV6-1
D: NA
size: many
DNA: TGTGCCAGCAGTGCCAATGCGCAGGGATGGGTCTCCTACGAGCAGTACTTC
CDR3: CASSANAQGWVSYEQYF

J: TRBJ2-7
V: TRBV20-1
D: TRBD2
size: many
DNA: TGCAGTGCTAGCCTCTCGAGCTGGGCGGGAGGCGAGCAGTACTTC
CDR3: CSASLSSWAGGEQYF

J: TRBJ2-7
V: TRBV10-3
D: NA
size: NA
DNA: TGTGCCATCAGTGAGTCCCGAACCGTCGAGCAGTACTTC
CDR3: CAISESRTVEQYF

J: TRBJ2-7
V: TRBV18
D: TRBD1
size: NA
DNA: TGTGCCAGCTCACCACCCAGCGGACAGGGGAGCGAGCATTACTTC
CDR3: CASSPPSGQGSEHYF

J: TRBJ2-2
V: TRBV24-1
D: NA
size: many
DNA: TGTGCCACCAGTGATCCCGTAATGGGGGAGCTGTTTTTT
CDR3: CATSDPVMGELFF

J: TRBJ1-1
V: TRBV3-1
D: NA
size: NA
DNA: TGTGCCAGCAGCCAAGCGCCCGGGGGCGCCGGGGCTTTCTTT
CDR3: CASSQAPGGAGAFF